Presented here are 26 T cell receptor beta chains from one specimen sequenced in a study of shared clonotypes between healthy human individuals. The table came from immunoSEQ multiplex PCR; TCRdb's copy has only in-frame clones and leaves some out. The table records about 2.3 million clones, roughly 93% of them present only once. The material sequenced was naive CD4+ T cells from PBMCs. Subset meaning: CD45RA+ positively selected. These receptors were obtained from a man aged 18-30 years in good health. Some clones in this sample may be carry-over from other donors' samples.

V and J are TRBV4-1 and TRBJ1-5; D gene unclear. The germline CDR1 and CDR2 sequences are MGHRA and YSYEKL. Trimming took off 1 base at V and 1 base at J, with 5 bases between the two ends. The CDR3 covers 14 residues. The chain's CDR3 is CASSQVSSNQPQHF. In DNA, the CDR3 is TGCGCCAGCAGCCAAGTTTCGAGCAATCAGCCCCAGCATTTT.

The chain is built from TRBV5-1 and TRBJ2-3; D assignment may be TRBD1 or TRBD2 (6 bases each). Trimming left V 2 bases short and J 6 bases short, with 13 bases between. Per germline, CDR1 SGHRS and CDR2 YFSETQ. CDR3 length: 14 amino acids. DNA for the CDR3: TGCGCCAGCAGCTTAGGGGGAGGCTGGGATACGCAGTATTTT. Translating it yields CASSLGGGWDTQYF.

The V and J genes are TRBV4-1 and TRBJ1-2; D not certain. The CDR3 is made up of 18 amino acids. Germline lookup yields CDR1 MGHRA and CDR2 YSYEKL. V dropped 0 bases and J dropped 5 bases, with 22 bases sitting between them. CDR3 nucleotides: TGCGCCAGCAGCCAAGAGAGGTACTTGCCCTCCCCTAGGTATGGCTACACCTTC. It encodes CASSQERYLPSPRYGYTF.

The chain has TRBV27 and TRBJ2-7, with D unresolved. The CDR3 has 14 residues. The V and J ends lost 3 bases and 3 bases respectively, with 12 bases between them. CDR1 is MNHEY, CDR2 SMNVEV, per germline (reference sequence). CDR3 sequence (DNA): TGTGCCAGCAGTTTTGAGCCCAACTTCTACGAGCAGTACTTC. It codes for CASSFEPNFYEQYF.

The CDR3 region has the DNA TGTGCCAGCAACACAGGGACTTTCTCTGGAAACACCATATATTTT. Protein product: CASNTGTFSGNTIYF. The chain employs TRBV7-3 and TRBJ1-3; D possibly corresponds to TRBD1 (6 bases). This CDR3 has 15 residues. The germline V gene has CDR1 SGHTA and CDR2 FQGTGA. The germline V and J ends were trimmed by 7 bases and 0 bases, with 13 bases remaining between them. Looking up the rest from reference TRBV7-3 and TRBJ1-3 gives the full variable domain: GAGVSQTPSNKVTEKGKYVELRCDPISGHTALYWYRQSLGQGPEFLIYFQGTGAADDSGLPNDRFFAVRPEGSVSTLKIQRTERGDSAVYLCASNTGTFSGNTIYFGEGSWLTVV.

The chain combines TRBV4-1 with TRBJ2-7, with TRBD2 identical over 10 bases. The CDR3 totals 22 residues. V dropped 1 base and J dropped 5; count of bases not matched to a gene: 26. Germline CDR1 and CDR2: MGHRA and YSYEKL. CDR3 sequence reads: CASSQVYKSSGSIWGVRDEQYF. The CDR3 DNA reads TGCGCCAGCAGCCAAGTTTATAAGTCTAGCGGGAGTATATGGGGCGTTAGGGACGAGCAGTACTTC.

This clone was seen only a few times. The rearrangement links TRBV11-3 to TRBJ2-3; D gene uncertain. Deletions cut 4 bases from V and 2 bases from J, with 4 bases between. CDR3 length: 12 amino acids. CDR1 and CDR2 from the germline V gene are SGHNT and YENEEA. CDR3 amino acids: CASSSTTDTQYF. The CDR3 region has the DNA TGTGCCAGCAGCTCCACCACAGATACGCAGTATTTT.

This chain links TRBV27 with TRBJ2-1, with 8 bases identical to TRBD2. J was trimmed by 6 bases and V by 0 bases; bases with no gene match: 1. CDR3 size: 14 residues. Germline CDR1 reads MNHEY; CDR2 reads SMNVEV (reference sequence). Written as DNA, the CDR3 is TGTGCCAGCAGTTTATCTAGCGGGATCAATGAGCAGTTCTTC. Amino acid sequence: CASSLSSGINEQFF.

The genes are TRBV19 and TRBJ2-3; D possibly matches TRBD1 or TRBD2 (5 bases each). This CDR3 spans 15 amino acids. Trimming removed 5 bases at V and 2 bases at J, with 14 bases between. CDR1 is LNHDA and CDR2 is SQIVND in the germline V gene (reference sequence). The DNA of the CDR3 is TGTGCCAGTAGTCCGGGACGCGAATCCACAGATACGCAGTATTTT. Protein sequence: CASSPGRESTDTQYF.

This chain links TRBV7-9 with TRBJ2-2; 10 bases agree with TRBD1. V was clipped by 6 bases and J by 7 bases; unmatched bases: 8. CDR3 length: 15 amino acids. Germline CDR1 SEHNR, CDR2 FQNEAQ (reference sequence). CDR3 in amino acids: CASSKTGGADGELFF. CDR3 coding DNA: TGTGCCAGCAGTAAGACAGGGGGCGCGGACGGGGAGCTGTTTTTT.

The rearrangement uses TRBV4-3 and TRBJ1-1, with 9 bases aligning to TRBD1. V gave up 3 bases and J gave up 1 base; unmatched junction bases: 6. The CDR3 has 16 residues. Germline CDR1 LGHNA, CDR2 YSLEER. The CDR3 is CASSHEGTGRNTEAFF. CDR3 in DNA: TGCGCCAGCAGCCATGAGGGGACAGGGAGGAACACTGAAGCTTTCTTT.

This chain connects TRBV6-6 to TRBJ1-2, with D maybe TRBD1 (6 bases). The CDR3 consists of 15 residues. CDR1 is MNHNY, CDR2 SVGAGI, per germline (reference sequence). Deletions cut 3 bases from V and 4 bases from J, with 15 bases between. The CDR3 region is CASSYLGTSSYGYTF. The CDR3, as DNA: TGTGCCAGCAGTTATTTAGGGACAAGCAGCTATGGCTACACCTTC.

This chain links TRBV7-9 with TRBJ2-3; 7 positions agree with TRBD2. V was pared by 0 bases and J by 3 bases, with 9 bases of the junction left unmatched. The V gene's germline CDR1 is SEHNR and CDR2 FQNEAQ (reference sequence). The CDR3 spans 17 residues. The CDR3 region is CASSLARRGTKTDTQYF. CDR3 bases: TGTGCCAGCAGCTTAGCGAGGAGAGGGACTAAGACAGATACGCAGTATTTT.

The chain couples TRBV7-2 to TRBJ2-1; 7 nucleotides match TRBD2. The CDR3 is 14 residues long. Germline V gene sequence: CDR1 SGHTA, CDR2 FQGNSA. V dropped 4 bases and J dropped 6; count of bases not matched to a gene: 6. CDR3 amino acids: CASSSAGLFNEQFF. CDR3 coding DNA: TGTGCCAGCAGCTCTGCGGGACTATTCAATGAGCAGTTCTTC.

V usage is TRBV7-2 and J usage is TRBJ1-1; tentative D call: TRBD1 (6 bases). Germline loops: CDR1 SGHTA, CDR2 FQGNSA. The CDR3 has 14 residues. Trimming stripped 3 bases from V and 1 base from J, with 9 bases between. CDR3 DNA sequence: TGTGCCAGCAGCTTTCGAGGGGGGAACACTGAAGCTTTCTTT. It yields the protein CASSFRGGNTEAFF.

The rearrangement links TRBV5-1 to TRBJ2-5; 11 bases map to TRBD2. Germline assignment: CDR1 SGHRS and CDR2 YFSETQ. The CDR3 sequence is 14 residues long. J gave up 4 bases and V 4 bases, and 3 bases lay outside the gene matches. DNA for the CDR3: TGCGCCAGCAGCGACGGGACTAGCGGAGAGACCCAGTACTTC. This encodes CASSDGTSGETQYF.

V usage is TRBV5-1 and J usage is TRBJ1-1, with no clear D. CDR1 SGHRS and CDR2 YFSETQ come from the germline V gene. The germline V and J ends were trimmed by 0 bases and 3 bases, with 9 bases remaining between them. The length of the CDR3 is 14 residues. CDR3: CASSLGGSDTEAFF. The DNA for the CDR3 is TGCGCCAGCAGCTTGGGGGGTTCGGACACTGAAGCTTTCTTT. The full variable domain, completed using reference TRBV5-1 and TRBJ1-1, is KAGVTQTPRYLIKTRGQQVTLSCSPISGHRSVSWYQQTPGQGLQFLFEYFSETQRNKGNFPGRFSGRQFSNSRSEMNVSTLELGDSALYLCASSLGGSDTEAFFGQGTRLTVV.

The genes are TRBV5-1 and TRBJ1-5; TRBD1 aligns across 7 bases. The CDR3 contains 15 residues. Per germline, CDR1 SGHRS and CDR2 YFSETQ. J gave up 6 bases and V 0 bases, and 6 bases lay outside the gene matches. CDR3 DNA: TGCGCCAGCAGCTTGGAGGGACAGTCCGTTCAGCCCCAGCATTTT. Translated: CASSLEGQSVQPQHF.

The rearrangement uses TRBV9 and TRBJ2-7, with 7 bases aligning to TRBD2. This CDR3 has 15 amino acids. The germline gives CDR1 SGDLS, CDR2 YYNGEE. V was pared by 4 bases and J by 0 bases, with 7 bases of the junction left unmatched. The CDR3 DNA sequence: TGTGCCAGCAGCCCCCGGCTAGCGGACTCCTACGAGCAGTACTTC. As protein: CASSPRLADSYEQYF.

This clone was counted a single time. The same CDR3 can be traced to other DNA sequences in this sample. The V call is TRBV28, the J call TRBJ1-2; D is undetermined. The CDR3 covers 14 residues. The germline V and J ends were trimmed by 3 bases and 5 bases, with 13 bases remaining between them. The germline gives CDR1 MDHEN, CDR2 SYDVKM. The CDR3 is CASSLEDLNYGYTF. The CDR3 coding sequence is TGTGCCAGCAGTTTGGAGGACCTTAATTATGGCTACACCTTC.

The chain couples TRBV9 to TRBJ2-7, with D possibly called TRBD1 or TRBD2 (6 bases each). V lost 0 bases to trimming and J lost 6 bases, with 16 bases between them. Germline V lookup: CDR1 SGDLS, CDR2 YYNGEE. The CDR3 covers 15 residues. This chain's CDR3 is CASSVDWGASREQYF. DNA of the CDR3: TGTGCCAGCAGCGTAGATTGGGGGGCATCACGCGAGCAGTACTTC. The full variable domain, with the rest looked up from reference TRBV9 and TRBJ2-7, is DSGVTQTPKHLITATGQRVTLRCSPRSGDLSVYWYQQSLDQGLQFLIQYYNGEERAKGNILERFSAQQFPDLHSELNLSSLELGDSALYFCASSVDWGASREQYFGPGTRLTVT.

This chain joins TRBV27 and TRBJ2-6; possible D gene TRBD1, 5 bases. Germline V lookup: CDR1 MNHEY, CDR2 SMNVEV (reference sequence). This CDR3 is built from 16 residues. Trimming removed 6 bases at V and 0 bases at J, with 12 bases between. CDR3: CASRPIGVSGANVLTF. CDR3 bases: TGTGCCAGCAGGCCCATAGGGGTCTCTGGGGCCAACGTCCTGACTTTC.

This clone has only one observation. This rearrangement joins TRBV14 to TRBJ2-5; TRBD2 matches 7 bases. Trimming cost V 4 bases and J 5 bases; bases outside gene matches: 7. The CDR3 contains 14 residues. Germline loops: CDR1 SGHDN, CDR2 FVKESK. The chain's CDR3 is CASSRAGRMETQYF. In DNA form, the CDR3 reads TGTGCCAGCAGCCGAGCGGGACGTATGGAGACCCAGTACTTC.

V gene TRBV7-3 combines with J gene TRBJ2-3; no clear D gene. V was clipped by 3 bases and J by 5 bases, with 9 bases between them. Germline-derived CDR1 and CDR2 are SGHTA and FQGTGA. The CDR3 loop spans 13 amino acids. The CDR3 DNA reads TGTGCCAGCAGCTTGAGTGGCCAAGATACGCAGTATTTT. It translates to CASSLSGQDTQYF.

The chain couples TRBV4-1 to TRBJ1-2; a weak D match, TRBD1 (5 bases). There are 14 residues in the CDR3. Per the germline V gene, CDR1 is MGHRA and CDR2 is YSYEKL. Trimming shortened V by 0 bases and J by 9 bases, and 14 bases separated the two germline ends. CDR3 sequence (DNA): TGCGCCAGCAGCCAAGATGGGGCGGTGGGAAGCTACACCTTC. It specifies CASSQDGAVGSYTF.

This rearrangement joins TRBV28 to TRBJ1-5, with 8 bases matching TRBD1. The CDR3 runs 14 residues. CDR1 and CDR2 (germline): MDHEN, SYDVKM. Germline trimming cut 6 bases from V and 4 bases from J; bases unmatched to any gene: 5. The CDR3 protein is CASRSGQANQPQHF. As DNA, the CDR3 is TGTGCCAGCAGATCGGGACAGGCGAATCAGCCCCAGCATTTT.